A single sample gave rise to the 8 T cell receptor beta chains below, sequenced in a study of blood T cell repertoires in COVID-19. Repertoires were generated with immunoSEQ multiplex PCR, while TCRdb's copy carries only in-frame clones and drops some. This table has 130,000 to 150,000 clones, under 90% appearing once. The sequenced material came from peripheral blood. The receptors come from a human donor in a cohort sampled during active COVID-19.

This chain links TRBV29-1 with TRBJ2-7, with TRBD1 identical over 7 bases. CDR3 size: 12 residues. CDR1 is SQVTM and CDR2 is ANQGSEA in the germline V gene. J lost 5 bases, V lost 6 bases, and 7 bases had no gene match. The CDR3 DNA sequence: TGCAGCGTCCGTAAACAGGGGAACGAGCAGTACTTC. Translated, it gives CSVRKQGNEQYF.

This clone was observed a handful of times. This chain links TRBV28 with TRBJ1-2; TRBD1 agrees at 10 bases. Per the germline V gene, CDR1 is MDHEN and CDR2 is SYDVKM. The ends lost 2 bases at V and 0 bases at J; junction bases unmatched: 6. The length of the CDR3 is 17 residues. The CDR3 here is CASSLTGTGAANYGYTF. The CDR3 region has the DNA TGTGCCAGCAGTTTAACCGGGACAGGGGCCGCTAACTATGGCTACACCTTC.

V is TRBV7-8 and J is TRBJ2-7, with 11 bases identical to TRBD1. The V gene end was trimmed by 5 bases and the J gene end by 1 base; junction bases not matched to a gene: 7. The CDR3 covers 16 residues. CDR1 and CDR2 from the germline V gene are SGHVS and FQNEAQ. CDR3 protein: CASSPRTGGASYEQYF. CDR3 nucleotides: TGTGCCAGCAGCCCACGGACAGGGGGCGCTTCCTACGAGCAGTACTTC. The full variable domain, its missing parts supplied by reference TRBV7-8 and TRBJ2-7, is GAGVSQSPRYKVAKRGQDVALRCDPISGHVSLFWYQQALGQGPEFLTYFQNEAQLDKSGLPSDRFFAERPEGSVSTLKIQRTQQEDSAVYLCASSPRTGGASYEQYFGPGTRLTVT.

This clone was seen only once. CDR3 DNA sequence: TGTGCCATCAGCCGGGACAGGGGAGGAAATTCACCCCTCCACTTT. Translating gives CAISRDRGGNSPLHF. This chain links TRBV10-3 with TRBJ1-6, with TRBD1 identical over 10 bases. V gave up 6 bases and J gave up 7 bases; unmatched junction bases: 6. Germline assignment: CDR1 ENHRY and CDR2 SYGVKD. The CDR3 is made up of 15 amino acids.

This chain uses TRBV10-3 with TRBJ1-5; TRBD1 agrees at 9 bases. The V gene end was trimmed by 4 bases and the J gene end by 7 bases; junction bases not matched to a gene: 8. This CDR3 has 15 residues. Germline CDR1 reads ENHRY; CDR2 reads SYGVKD. The chain's CDR3 is CAISAQDRGGQPQHF. As DNA, the CDR3 is TGTGCCATCAGTGCGCAGGACAGGGGTGGACAGCCCCAGCATTTT.

The chain combines TRBV18 with TRBJ1-1, with 7 bases aligning to TRBD1. V dropped 3 bases and J dropped 3; count of bases not matched to a gene: 16. CDR1 and CDR2 from the germline V gene are KGHSH and LQKENI. The CDR3 runs 18 residues. CDR3 sequence reads: CASSPPFSRRTGDTEAFF. CDR3 sequence (DNA): TGTGCCAGCTCACCCCCATTCTCTCGTCGCACAGGGGACACTGAAGCTTTCTTT.

This clone was counted once. CDR3 protein: CASSGDRGSYTF. Here the CDR3 DNA reads TGTGCCAGCAGCGGAGACAGGGGGAGCTACACCTTC. This chain connects TRBV7-9 to TRBJ1-2; TRBD1 matches at 9 bases. This CDR3 region has 12 residues. J was trimmed by 9 bases and V by 5 bases; bases with no gene match: 4. From germline, CDR1 is SEHNR and CDR2 FQNEAQ (reference sequence).

This chain connects TRBV19 to TRBJ2-7; tentatively, D is TRBD2 (5 bases). The length of the CDR3 is 13 residues. Germline assignment: CDR1 LNHDA and CDR2 SQIVND (reference sequence). V lost 1 base to trimming and J lost 3 bases, with 7 bases between them. CDR3 DNA: TGTGCCAGTAGTATAGGTGACTACTACGAGCAGTACTTC. Translation: CASSIGDYYEQYF.